Following are 21 T cell receptor beta chains from one sample sequenced in a study of cytomegalovirus exposure and HLA in healthy donors. The PCR had 60 Vbeta and 13 Jbeta primers. Sequenced by immunoSEQ multiplex PCR; TCRdb stores in-frame clones only, minus some. The sample has 100,000 or so clones, around four fifths seen once. The sample consisted of PBMCs. The origin of the receptors is a man aged 35 to 55 in good health and CMV-seronegative.

V and J are TRBV15 and TRBJ1-2, with TRBD1 identical over 7 bases. The trim removed 0 bases at V and 4 bases at J, leaving 5 bases unmatched. The length of the CDR3 is 15 residues. Germline V gives CDR1 LNHNV, CDR2 YYDKDF (reference sequence). Written as DNA, the CDR3 is TGTGCCACCAGCAGAGATTACGGGACAGCCTATGGCTACACCTTC. As protein: CATSRDYGTAYGYTF.

The V and J genes are TRBV11-2 and TRBJ1-2; D ambiguous. Germline lookup yields CDR1 SGHAT and CDR2 FQNNGV. The CDR3 is 14 residues long. Between the trimmed V and J ends, which lost 1 base and 0 bases, there was a span of 6 bases. As DNA, the CDR3 is TGTGCCAGCAGCTTAGGAGCGGCTAACTATGGCTACACCTTC. Its protein is CASSLGAANYGYTF. Combining the CDR3 with reference TRBV11-2 and TRBJ1-2 gives the whole variable domain EAGVAQSPRYKIIEKRQSVAFWCNPISGHATLYWYQQILGQGPKLLIQFQNNGVVDDSQLPKDRFSAERLKGVDSTLKIQPAKLEDSAVYLCASSLGAANYGYTFGSGTRLTVV.

This rearrangement joins TRBV5-1 to TRBJ2-5; 8 nucleotides line up with TRBD2. Germline V gene lookup returns CDR1 SGHRS and CDR2 YFSETQ. J lost 0 bases, V lost 2 bases, and 3 bases had no gene match. There are 15 residues in the CDR3. The CDR3 region is CASSFSGGYQETQYF. CDR3 bases: TGCGCCAGCAGCTTCAGCGGGGGTTACCAAGAGACCCAGTACTTC.

The J gene is TRBJ2-1, the V gene TRBV7-2, with a weak D call TRBD1 (6 bases). The CDR3 totals 15 residues. Germline loops: CDR1 SGHTA, CDR2 FQGNSA. The germline V and J ends were trimmed by 5 bases and 6 bases, with 17 bases remaining between them. CDR3 nucleotide sequence: TGTGCCAGCAGCCAAGCCACCAACAGGGCCAATGAGCAGTTCTTC. It specifies CASSQATNRANEQFF.

The gene calls are TRBV4-3 and TRBJ2-1; 10 bases align to TRBD2. CDR1 and CDR2 (germline): LGHNA, YSLEER. The CDR3 runs 15 residues. V lost 0 bases and J lost 7; bases outside the gene matches: 3. The CDR3 reads CASSQEALAGNEQFF. The CDR3 DNA reads as TGCGCCAGCAGCCAAGAGGCACTAGCGGGGAATGAGCAGTTCTTC.

The genes are TRBV5-4 and TRBJ2-3, with D unresolved. The germline V gene has CDR1 SGHNT and CDR2 YYREEE (reference sequence). V was shortened by 7 bases and J by 4 bases, with 10 bases between the two germline ends. This CDR3 is 12 amino acids long. This CDR3 is CASGGAADTQYF. CDR3 coding DNA: TGTGCCAGCGGCGGCGCGGCAGATACGCAGTATTTT. The whole variable domain, filled in from reference TRBV5-4 and TRBJ2-3, reads ETGVTQSPTHLIKTRGQQVTLRCSSQSGHNTVSWYQQALGQGPQFIFQYYREEENGRGNFPPRFSGLQFPNYSSELNVNALELDDSALYLCASGGAADTQYFGPGTRLTVL.

The chain carries TRBV19 and TRBJ1-2, with TRBD1 as a possible D gene (6 bases). From germline, CDR1 is LNHDA and CDR2 SQIVND (reference sequence). V lost 4 bases and J 5 bases, leaving 14 bases between the germline ends. The CDR3 runs 14 residues. CDR3 loop: CASSSQGTTYGYTF. CDR3 DNA: TGTGCCAGTAGTAGTCAGGGGACTACTTATGGCTACACCTTC.

This clone has only one observation. The chain carries TRBV6-6 and TRBJ1-1; D is unclear. The ends were cut back, 2 bases at V and 7 bases at J, with 8 bases in the middle. The CDR3 extends over 12 amino acids. Germline V gene data show CDR1 as MNHNY and CDR2 as SVGAGI (reference sequence). The CDR3 region has the DNA TGTGCCAGCAGTTACCCCGCTAGTGAAGCTTTCTTT. It translates to CASSYPASEAFF.

The CDR3 bases are TGTGCCAGCAGCGGGACTAGCGGGGGGATAACCTACAATGAGCAGTTCTTC. Protein: CASSGTSGGITYNEQFF. The chain recombines TRBV21-1 with TRBJ2-1; no check of the table's D call, TRBD2, against the DNA was made. TRBV21-1 is a listed pseudogene. The CDR3 extends over 17 amino acids.

The chain links TRBV7-8 to TRBJ1-6; maybe TRBD1 (6 bases). Trimming took 5 bases from V and 9 from J, leaving 17 bases between them. CDR1 and CDR2 from the germline V gene are SGHVS and FQNEAQ. The CDR3 is 15 amino acids. The CDR3 loop is CASSGREGGGSPLHF. The CDR3 nucleotides read TGTGCCAGCAGCGGTCGGGAGGGGGGTGGTTCACCCCTCCACTTT. Using reference TRBV7-8 and TRBJ1-6 for the parts outside the CDR3, the full variable domain is GAGVSQSPRYKVAKRGQDVALRCDPISGHVSLFWYQQALGQGPEFLTYFQNEAQLDKSGLPSDRFFAERPEGSVSTLKIQRTQQEDSAVYLCASSGREGGGSPLHFGNGTRLTVT.

The chain links TRBV30 to TRBJ1-3, with D uncertain. Trimming stripped 2 bases from V and 2 bases from J, with 13 bases between. The germline CDR1 and CDR2 sequences are GTSNPN and SVGIG (reference sequence). The CDR3 is 15 residues long. The DNA of the CDR3 is TGTGCCTGGAGTAACGGGAAGAAGGCTGGAAACACCATATATTTT. Translated: CAWSNGKKAGNTIYF.

This sequence joins TRBV7-9 and TRBJ1-1, with 7 positions matching TRBD1. With V trimmed by 1 base and J by 3 bases, 2 bases remained unmatched. From germline, CDR1 is SEHNR and CDR2 FQNEAQ (reference sequence). The CDR3 totals 14 residues. The CDR3 bases are TGTGCCAGCAGCTTAGTTACAGGGGACACTGAAGCTTTCTTT. Its protein is CASSLVTGDTEAFF.

The chain is built from TRBV5-4 and TRBJ2-7, with 14 nucleotides matching TRBD2. In germline, CDR1 is SGHNT, CDR2 YYREEE (reference sequence). The V and J ends lost 4 bases and 6 bases, in that order; junction bases with no gene match: 9. The CDR3 length is 16 residues. The DNA of the CDR3 is TGTGCCAGCAGCCAGGGACTAGCGGGGGTAGCCCGCGAGCAGTACTTC. Its protein product is CASSQGLAGVAREQYF.

This sequence joins TRBV5-1 and TRBJ1-1, with 9 bases that match TRBD1. V lost 3 bases to trimming and J lost 3 bases; unmatched junction nucleotides: 12. CDR3 size: 17 residues. Germline V lookup: CDR1 SGHRS, CDR2 YFSETQ. CDR3 nucleotides: TGCGCCAGCAGCTCGGGCGAGGACAGGGGTTGGGACACTGAAGCTTTCTTT. It yields the protein CASSSGEDRGWDTEAFF.

The V call is TRBV10-3, the J call TRBJ1-1, with TRBD1 matching 8 bases. Germline V lookup: CDR1 ENHRY, CDR2 SYGVKD. The ends lost 5 bases at V and 1 base at J; junction bases unmatched: 6. This CDR3 has 15 amino acids. CDR3: CAISSATGENTEAFF. In nucleotides, the CDR3 is TGTGCCATCAGTTCCGCGACAGGGGAGAACACTGAAGCTTTCTTT.

The genes are TRBV10-3 and TRBJ1-2, with D unclear. Deletions cut 6 bases from V and 3 bases from J, with 8 bases between. The CDR3 runs 12 residues. In germline, CDR1 is ENHRY, CDR2 SYGVKD. In DNA form, the CDR3 reads TGTGCCATCAGGGACTTCGACTATGGCTACACCTTC. Translating gives CAIRDFDYGYTF.

V gene TRBV14 combines with J gene TRBJ1-1; D is uncertain. The germline V gene encodes CDR1 SGHDN and CDR2 FVKESK. V shed 0 bases and J shed 9 bases, with 11 bases lying between them. The CDR3 is made up of 13 amino acids. The CDR3 bases are TGTGCCAGCAGCCAAGATATCCGAGACAAAGCTTTCTTT. This encodes CASSQDIRDKAFF.

The CDR3 sequence is CASILRQGAGELFF. The CDR3 DNA sequence: TGTGCCAGCATTCTCAGACAGGGTGCCGGGGAGCTGTTTTTT. The chain carries TRBV6-5 and TRBJ2-2; 7 bases line up with TRBD1. The germline gives CDR1 MNHEY, CDR2 SVGAGI. With V trimmed by 7 bases and J by 6 bases, 8 bases remained unmatched. This CDR3 has 14 residues.

The chain recombines TRBV4-1 with TRBJ2-1, with a possible D match to TRBD2 (5 bases). The germline CDR1 and CDR2 sequences are MGHRA and YSYEKL. CDR3 length: 14 amino acids. V shed 4 bases and J shed 9 bases, with 16 bases lying between them. The CDR3 region has the DNA TGCGCCAGCAGCCGAGAAACGGGATGGGGTGAGCAGTTCTTC. It codes for CASSRETGWGEQFF.

The chain is built from TRBV6-5 and TRBJ2-7, with D perhaps TRBD1 (6 bases). This CDR3 is 13 amino acids long. Trimming removed 9 bases from V and 5 bases from J, with 17 bases in between. CDR1 and CDR2 (germline): MNHEY, SVGAGI. In DNA, the CDR3 is TGTGCCAGTAAACCCACAGGGTTCAACGAGCAGTACTTC. Encoded protein: CASKPTGFNEQYF.

The V call is TRBV5-1, the J call TRBJ1-1; 11 bases map to TRBD1. The junction had 3 bases not matched to a gene; V was cut back by 4 bases and J by 4 bases. Per germline, CDR1 SGHRS and CDR2 YFSETQ. The CDR3 is 14 residues long. For the CDR3, the DNA is TGCGCCAGCAGCCCCGGACAGGGGGCCACTGAAGCTTTCTTT. Its protein product is CASSPGQGATEAFF.